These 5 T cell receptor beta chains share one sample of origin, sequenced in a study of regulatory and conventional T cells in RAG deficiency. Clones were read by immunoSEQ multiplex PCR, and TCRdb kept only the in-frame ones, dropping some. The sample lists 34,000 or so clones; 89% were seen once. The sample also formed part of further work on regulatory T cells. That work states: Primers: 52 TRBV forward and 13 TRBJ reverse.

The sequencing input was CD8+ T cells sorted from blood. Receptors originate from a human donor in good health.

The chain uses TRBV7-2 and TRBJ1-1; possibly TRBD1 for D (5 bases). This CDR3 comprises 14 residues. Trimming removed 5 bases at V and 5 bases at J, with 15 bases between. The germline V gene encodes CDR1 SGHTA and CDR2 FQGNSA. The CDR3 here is CASSARRGRTEAFF. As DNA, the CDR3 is TGTGCCAGCAGCGCCCGAAGGGGTAGGACTGAAGCTTTCTTT.

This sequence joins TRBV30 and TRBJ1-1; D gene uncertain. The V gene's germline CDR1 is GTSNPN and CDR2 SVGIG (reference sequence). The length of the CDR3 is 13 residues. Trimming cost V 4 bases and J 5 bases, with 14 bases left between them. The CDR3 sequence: CAWKITSRTEAFF. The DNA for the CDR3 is TGTGCCTGGAAAATAACCTCTCGGACTGAAGCTTTCTTT.

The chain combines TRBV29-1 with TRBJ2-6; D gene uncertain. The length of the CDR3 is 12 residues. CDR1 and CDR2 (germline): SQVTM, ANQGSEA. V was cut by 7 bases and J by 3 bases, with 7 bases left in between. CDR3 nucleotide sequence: TGCAGCGCCGACGGTGGGGCCAACGTCCTGACTTTC. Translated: CSADGGANVLTF.

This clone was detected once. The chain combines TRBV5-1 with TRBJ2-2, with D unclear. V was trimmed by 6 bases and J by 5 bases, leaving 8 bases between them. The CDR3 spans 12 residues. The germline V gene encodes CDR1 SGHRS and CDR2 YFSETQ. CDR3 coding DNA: TGCGCCAGCAAAGTTGGGACCGGGGAGCTGTTTTTT. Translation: CASKVGTGELFF.

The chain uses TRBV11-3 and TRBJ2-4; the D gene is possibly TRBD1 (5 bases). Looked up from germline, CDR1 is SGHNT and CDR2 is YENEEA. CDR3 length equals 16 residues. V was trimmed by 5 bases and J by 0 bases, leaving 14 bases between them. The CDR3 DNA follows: TGTGCCAGCAGCAACAGGTCCCTTGTAGCCAAAAACATTCAGTACTTC. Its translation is CASSNRSLVAKNIQYF.